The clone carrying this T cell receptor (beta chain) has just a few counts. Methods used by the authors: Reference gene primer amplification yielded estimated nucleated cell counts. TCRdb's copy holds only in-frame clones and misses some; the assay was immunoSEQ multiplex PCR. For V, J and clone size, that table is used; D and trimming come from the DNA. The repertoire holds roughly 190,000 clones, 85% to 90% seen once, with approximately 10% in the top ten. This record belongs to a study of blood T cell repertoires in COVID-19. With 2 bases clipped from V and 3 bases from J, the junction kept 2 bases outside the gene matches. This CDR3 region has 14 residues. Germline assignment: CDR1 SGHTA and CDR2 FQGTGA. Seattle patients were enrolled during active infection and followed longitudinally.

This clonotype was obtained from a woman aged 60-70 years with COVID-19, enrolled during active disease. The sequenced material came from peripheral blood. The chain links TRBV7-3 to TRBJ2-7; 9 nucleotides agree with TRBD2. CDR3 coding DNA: TGTGCCAGCAGCTTAGCGGGAGGGCTCTACGAGCAGTACTTC. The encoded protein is CASSLAGGLYEQYF.